This T cell receptor (beta chain) was retrieved from a study of blood T cell repertoires in COVID-19 (dated by TCRdb to 2020 to 2022). Notes on the research overall: Samples covering the acute and convalescent phases of COVID-19 were provided by collaborators in the United States, Italy and Spain. The samples were drawn from the first 160 participants of the ongoing ImmuneRACE study and from about 1,200 subjects provided by 6 global collaborators. The repertoires were released in a freely available public database meant as a resource for research on the immune response to SARS-CoV-2. The prospective study material was composed of cDNA or gDNA derived from T cells, B-cell-depleted T cells, or PBMCs. Where available, HLA class I and class II types were taken from metadata supplied by the sample provider and were not determined by assay-based typing. Sample metadata almost always included a de-identified subject ID, COVID-19 status, age in years and sex. The dataset comprised deeply sampled blood TCRbeta repertoires from subjects exposed to, actively infected with, or recovered from COVID-19.

A note on this clone: Its antigen remains undetermined. Within one base of it there is no much larger clone, and no base qualities were kept.

TCRbeta CDR3 regions were amplified from genomic DNA using the immunoSEQ Assay, a bias-controlled multiplex PCR. The paper's processing steps were these. The number of nucleated cells in each sample was estimated by amplification of reference gene primers within the assay. To quantify the absolute abundance of each unique TCRbeta CDR3 rearrangement, sequence reads were collapsed and filtered. For each sample, productive Simpson clonality was calculated as the square root of Simpson's diversity index over productive rearrangements. TCRdb holds this immuneACCESS table with in-frame rearrangements only. Some clones are missing; in checked studies, unresolved V genes explain under half, and the rest has no known cause. The D gene and trimming were derived from the DNA, and the V and J assignments and clone size from that table. The sample records tens of thousands of clones, more than 75% of which are singletons. 7.4% of the sample goes to the ten largest clones.

The germline V gene sets CDR1 to SNHLY and CDR2 to FYNNEI. Trimming takes 2 bases from V and 8 bases from J, and the germline ends sit 9 bases apart. Its CDR3 holds 13 amino acids, cysteine through phenylalanine. Only the CDR3 DNA is retained, 39 bases long and in frame from the first base. Overall results and qualifications from the work: The amount of clinical and demographic metadata varied by source and participant and was provided uncurated.

The collaborating institutions used their own protocols to collect whole blood in K2EDTA tubes. For TCRbeta analysis, collaborators shipped samples as frozen whole blood, isolated PBMCs, or DNA extracted from either of those sample types. This TCR was sampled from an older woman with acute or convalescent COVID-19. Recombination linked TRBV2 to TRBJ1-4; the D gene is unclear. Source material: peripheral blood. The bases read TGTGCCAGCAGTGAAAGCGGCAGGGAAAAACTGTTTTTT. The resulting protein is CASSESGREKLFF.